Following are 19 T cell receptor beta chains from one sample sequenced in a study of molecular identifiers for immune sequencing clone quantification. MiXCR, run by TCRdb on the PCR reads, gives a single entry per CDR3 protein. The sample has about 640,000 distinct CDR3 sequences; roughly 21% are singletons. The sequenced sample consisted of naive CD8+ T cells from blood, with Jurkat cell RNA spiked in. The subset: FACS-sorted CD8+CD4-CCR7+CD45RA+ naive T cells. These receptors came from a human donor in good health. Some libraries in this study had Jurkat cell RNA spiked in.

The chain employs TRBV6-5 and TRBJ2-7; TRBD1 might be the D (6 bases). This CDR3 has 14 amino acids. Trimming cost V 4 bases and J 3 bases, with 13 bases left between them. Germline V gene data show CDR1 as MNHEY and CDR2 as SVGAGI. The CDR3 DNA reads as TGTGCCAGCAGTTTCACAGGGCAAGTCTACGAGCAGTACTTC. It specifies CASSFTGQVYEQYF.

This clonotype was counted many times. This chain links TRBV24-1 with TRBJ2-1, with TRBD1 as a possible D gene (5 bases). With 6 bases removed from V and 4 bases from J, the gap between germline ends came to 15 bases. The germline CDR1 and CDR2 sequences are KGHDR and SFDVKD. The CDR3 is made up of 15 amino acids. The CDR3 nucleotides read TGTGCCACCAGTTCGGCACGGCAGGGTTACAATGAGCAGTTCTTC. It is translated as CATSSARQGYNEQFF.

A few counts support this clonotype. This chain joins TRBV4-3 and TRBJ2-3, with 7 nucleotides matching TRBD2. This CDR3 is 15 amino acids long. CDR1 and CDR2 (germline): LGHNA, YSLEER. Trimming at V came to 2 bases and at J to 5 bases, leaving 7 bases not matched to a gene. Here the CDR3 reads CASSQWAGEGDTQYF. The CDR3 DNA is TGCGCCAGCAGCCAATGGGCGGGAGAGGGAGATACGCAGTATTTT.

Note on this clonotype: A much larger clone lies one base from this, so it may be a read error. J is TRBJ2-1 and V is TRBV30; TRBD2 aligns across 8 bases. With 5 bases clipped from V and 7 bases from J, the junction kept 10 bases outside the gene matches. Germline loops: CDR1 GTSNPN, CDR2 SVGIG (reference sequence). The CDR3 loop spans 14 amino acids. As DNA, the CDR3 is TGTGCCTGGGGCACCGGGACTAGTTTTAATGAGCAGTTCTTC. Protein sequence: CAWGTGTSFNEQFF.

This clonotype showed up many times. This rearrangement joins TRBV27 to TRBJ1-1; maybe TRBD1 (6 bases). The CDR3 contains 13 residues. Germline V lookup: CDR1 MNHEY, CDR2 SMNVEV (reference sequence). Trimming removed 3 bases at V and 6 bases at J, with 11 bases between. CDR3 in amino acids: CASSFRGASEAFF. CDR3 DNA sequence: TGTGCCAGCAGTTTTAGGGGGGCTTCTGAAGCTTTCTTT.

This clonotype has only a few counts. The chain has TRBV4-1 and TRBJ2-7; D ambiguous. Trimming stripped 4 bases from V and 13 bases from J, with 11 bases between. CDR3 length equals 10 residues. Germline CDR1 reads MGHRA; CDR2 reads YSYEKL. CDR3 amino acids: CASSPGPSYF. CDR3 DNA sequence: TGCGCCAGCAGCCCCGGGCCCTCCTACTTC.

With respect to this clonotype: Since a much larger clone is just one base distant, this may be a read error. This chain connects TRBV9 to TRBJ2-5; D might be TRBD2 (6 bases). Between the trimmed V and J ends, which lost 0 bases and 9 bases, there was a span of 15 bases. CDR1 is SGDLS, CDR2 YYNGEE, per germline. The CDR3 is made up of 14 amino acids. The CDR3 reads CASSVDGGREAQYF. CDR3 sequence (DNA): TGTGCCAGCAGCGTAGATGGGGGAAGGGAGGCCCAGTACTTC.

This clonotype showed up just once. This sequence may be a read error, since a much larger clone differs from it by one base. The CDR3 does not end in the conserved phenylalanine or tryptophan, so this is likely a read error. The chain is built from TRBV19 and TRBJ2-5, with a possible D match to TRBD2 (6 bases). Germline CDR1 LNHDA, CDR2 SQIVND (reference sequence). CDR3 size: 15 residues. Trimming stripped 1 base from V and 0 bases from J, with 9 bases between. The CDR3 is CASSIGGLNQETQYL. The CDR3 DNA is TGTGCCAGTAGTATAGGGGGACTGAACCAAGAGACCCAGTACCTC.

This sequence joins TRBV4-3 and TRBJ2-7; 7 nucleotides align to TRBD1. Germline V gives CDR1 LGHNA, CDR2 YSLEER. V lost 4 bases and J lost 7; bases outside the gene matches: 10. The CDR3 sequence is 14 residues long. CDR3: CASSLRQGPGEQYF. The CDR3 coding sequence is TGCGCCAGCAGCCTCCGACAGGGACCGGGTGAGCAGTACTTC.

With respect to this clonotype: A much larger clone sits a single nucleotide away, making a read error possible. Given the absence of the conserved phenylalanine or tryptophan at the CDR3 end, a read error is likely. The chain is built from TRBV9 and TRBJ1-3; a weak D match, TRBD1 (5 bases). CDR3 length: 17 amino acids. Germline values: CDR1 SGDLS, CDR2 YYNGEE. V lost 4 bases to trimming and J lost 0 bases, with 17 bases between them. The CDR3 DNA follows: TGTGCCAGCAGCACCTACCCCCCGACAGCCTCTGGAAACACCATATATGTT. Translation gives CASSTYPPTASGNTIYV.

This clonotype was counted ten times or more. V usage is TRBV4-2 and J usage is TRBJ2-3; 11 bases are a match to TRBD2. Germline V gives CDR1 LGHNA, CDR2 YNFKEQ. This CDR3 region has 16 residues. Trimming at V came to 5 bases and at J to 4 bases, leaving 8 bases not matched to a gene. CDR3: CASSSLMGLAADTQYF. The CDR3 DNA reads TGTGCCAGCAGCTCGTTGATGGGACTAGCGGCAGATACGCAGTATTTT.

This clonotype was seen many times. The chain links TRBV11-2 to TRBJ2-3; a possible D gene is TRBD2 (6 bases). The germline CDR1 and CDR2 sequences are SGHAT and FQNNGV. The CDR3 sequence is 16 residues long. Between the trimmed V and J ends, which lost 2 bases and 0 bases, there was a span of 12 bases. The CDR3 is CASSLSVSGSTDTQYF. CDR3 DNA: TGTGCCAGCAGCTTATCGGTTAGCGGTAGCACAGATACGCAGTATTTT.

This rearrangement joins TRBV11-2 to TRBJ2-1; 11 bases agree with TRBD2. V was clipped by 1 base and J by 3 bases; unmatched bases: 8. The CDR3 is made up of 18 amino acids. Germline CDR1 reads SGHAT; CDR2 reads FQNNGV. The chain's CDR3 is CASSLGLLAGGHYNEQFF. The CDR3 DNA reads as TGTGCCAGCAGCTTAGGCCTTTTAGCGGGGGGGCACTACAATGAGCAGTTCTTC.

V gene TRBV7-9 combines with J gene TRBJ1-3, with D uncertain. This CDR3 spans 15 amino acids. The ends were cut back, 1 base at V and 2 bases at J, with 9 bases in the middle. CDR1 is SEHNR, CDR2 FQNEAQ, per germline (reference sequence). CDR3 coding DNA: TGTGCCAGCAGCTTAGTATGGGCGGCTGGAAACACCATATATTTT. Protein sequence: CASSLVWAAGNTIYF.

This clonotype showed up many times. The rearrangement joins TRBV27 to TRBJ2-3, with D maybe TRBD2 (6 bases). This CDR3 spans 16 amino acids. Germline V gene data show CDR1 as MNHEY and CDR2 as SMNVEV (reference sequence). Trimming stripped 3 bases from V and 2 bases from J, with 15 bases between. The CDR3 DNA follows: TGTGCCAGCAGTTTTCAAGCGGGTCTCCACACAGATACGCAGTATTTT. Protein: CASSFQAGLHTDTQYF.

There are a few counts of this clonotype. J is TRBJ2-1 and V is TRBV29-1; 8 bases are a match to TRBD1. This CDR3 contains 15 residues. J lost 10 bases, V lost 6 bases, and 17 bases had no gene match. Per germline, CDR1 SQVTM and CDR2 ANQGSEA. CDR3 region: CSVAPTGDTGGEQFF. The DNA for the CDR3 is TGCAGCGTCGCCCCGACAGGGGATACCGGCGGGGAGCAGTTCTTC.

The chain combines TRBV7-6 with TRBJ1-5; D unresolved. Looked up from germline, CDR1 is SGHVS and CDR2 is FNYEAQ. The ends were cut back, 5 bases at V and 5 bases at J, with 10 bases in the middle. The CDR3 sequence is 13 residues long. In DNA form, the CDR3 reads TGTGCCAGCAGCCCAGACCAGTATCAGCCCCAGCATTTT. Its translation is CASSPDQYQPQHF.

This clonotype showed up many times. V gene TRBV30 combines with J gene TRBJ1-5; D is undetermined. The CDR3 extends over 13 amino acids. V dropped 5 bases and J dropped 2 bases, with 10 bases sitting between them. The V gene's germline CDR1 is GTSNPN and CDR2 SVGIG (reference sequence). CDR3 in DNA: TGTGCCTGGGCCCCTTTGGGCAATCAGCCCCAGCATTTT. Translation: CAWAPLGNQPQHF.

The V gene is TRBV5-1, the J gene TRBJ1-1; D is perhaps TRBD1 (6 bases). Germline V gene lookup returns CDR1 SGHRS and CDR2 YFSETQ. The V end lost 4 bases, the J end lost 5 bases, and 15 bases lay between the germline ends. The CDR3 totals 14 residues. CDR3 region: CASSMSRGSTEAFF. The CDR3 nucleotides read TGCGCCAGCAGCATGAGCAGGGGTTCTACTGAAGCTTTCTTT.